This is a list of T cell receptor beta chains from one sample in a study of blood T cell repertoires in COVID-19. The assay was immunoSEQ multiplex PCR, and TCRdb's table has in-frame clones only and misses some. The table includes fewer than 300,000 clones, around 82% detected once. The sample comprised peripheral blood. The source is a woman younger than 30 with acute or convalescent COVID-19. CDR3s include the opening cysteine and the closing phenylalanine or tryptophan. Fields, in order: CDR3 protein, CDR3 DNA, J gene, V gene, D gene, clone size. D genes are given only for firm matches. Rows may omit the clone size; those that give it use once, few, many or a size class.

CDR3 protein: CASSAHRLAGYNEQFF
CDR3 DNA: TGTGCCAGCAGTGCCCACAGGCTAGCGGGCTACAATGAGCAGTTCTTC
J gene: TRBJ2-1
V gene: TRBV2
D gene: TRBD2
clone size: -

CDR3 protein: CASSIGQVNQPQHF
CDR3 DNA: TGTGCCAGCAGCATCGGACAGGTCAATCAGCCCCAGCATTTT
J gene: TRBJ1-5
V gene: TRBV5-6
D gene: TRBD1
clone size: once

CDR3 protein: CASSLRVGELFF
CDR3 DNA: TGCGCCAGCAGCCTCCGGGTTGGGGAGCTGTTTTTT
J gene: TRBJ2-2
V gene: TRBV5-1
D gene: -
clone size: -

CDR3 protein: CAWSLVLARVDTQYF
CDR3 DNA: TGTGCCTGGAGCTTAGTACTAGCGCGTGTAGATACGCAGTATTTT
J gene: TRBJ2-3
V gene: TRBV30
D gene: TRBD2
clone size: -

CDR3 protein: CASSPLVGDTGELFF
CDR3 DNA: TGCGCCAGCAGCCCCTTGGTAGGGGACACCGGGGAGCTGTTTTTT
J gene: TRBJ2-2
V gene: TRBV4-3
D gene: -
clone size: -

CDR3 protein: CASFWAGYGYTF
CDR3 DNA: TGTGCCAGCTTTTGGGCTGGCTATGGCTACACCTTC
J gene: TRBJ1-2
V gene: TRBV6-5
D gene: -
clone size: -

CDR3 protein: CASSQGYGTSGRSRETQYF
CDR3 DNA: TGCGCCAGCAGCCAGGGGTATGGGACTAGCGGGAGGTCCCGGGAGACCCAGTACTTC
J gene: TRBJ2-5
V gene: TRBV4-1
D gene: TRBD2
clone size: -

CDR3 protein: CATSDTTGYQTQYF
CDR3 DNA: TGTGCCACCAGTGACACCACAGGGTACCAGACCCAGTACTTC
J gene: TRBJ2-5
V gene: TRBV24-1
D gene: -
clone size: few

CDR3 protein: CASGGTSGRGAGELFF
CDR3 DNA: TGTGCCTCAGGGGGGACTAGCGGGAGAGGGGCCGGGGAGCTGTTTTTT
J gene: TRBJ2-2
V gene: TRBV30
D gene: TRBD2
clone size: -

CDR3 protein: CASSLVVADALANYGYTF
CDR3 DNA: TGTGCCAGCAGCTTAGTTGTTGCCGATGCCTTAGCTAACTATGGCTACACCTTC
J gene: TRBJ1-2
V gene: TRBV7-2
D gene: -
clone size: -

CDR3 protein: CASRTDQAQHGYTF
CDR3 DNA: TGCGCCAGCAGAACCGACCAAGCACAGCATGGCTACACCTTC
J gene: TRBJ1-2
V gene: TRBV10-2
D gene: -
clone size: few

CDR3 protein: CASSHRTNTGELFF
CDR3 DNA: TGTGCCAGCAGCCACAGAACGAACACCGGGGAGCTGTTTTTT
J gene: TRBJ2-2
V gene: TRBV14
D gene: -
clone size: -

CDR3 protein: CASSRLAGGPSYGVQFF
CDR3 DNA: TGTGCCAGCAGCCGTTTAGCGGGAGGGCCATCCTATGGAGTGCAGTTCTTC
J gene: TRBJ2-1
V gene: TRBV3-1/TRBV3-2
D gene: TRBD2
clone size: -

CDR3 protein: CASSSLNQPQHF
CDR3 DNA: TGTGCCAGCAGTTCCCTCAATCAGCCCCAGCATTTT
J gene: TRBJ1-5
V gene: TRBV6-5
D gene: -
clone size: -

CDR3 protein: CAISPSGSGSENEQFF
CDR3 DNA: TGTGCCATCAGTCCTAGTGGTAGCGGGAGTGAAAATGAGCAGTTCTTC
J gene: TRBJ2-1
V gene: TRBV10-3
D gene: TRBD2
clone size: -

CDR3 protein: CASSWGGTRNQRTDTQYF
CDR3 DNA: TGCGCCAGCAGCTGGGGGGGGACCCGAAACCAACGCACAGATACGCAGTATTTT
J gene: TRBJ2-3
V gene: TRBV5-1
D gene: TRBD2
clone size: -

CDR3 protein: CASSPRLAGESLGAKNIQYF
CDR3 DNA: TGCGCCAGCAGCCCGCGACTAGCGGGAGAAAGTTTGGGGGCCAAAAACATTCAGTACTTC
J gene: TRBJ2-4
V gene: TRBV5-1
D gene: TRBD2
clone size: once

CDR3 protein: CASSLAWTGGDEKLFF
CDR3 DNA: TGTGCCAGCAGCCTAGCGTGGACAGGGGGGGATGAAAAACTGTTTTTT
J gene: TRBJ1-4
V gene: TRBV13
D gene: TRBD1
clone size: -

CDR3 protein: CASSYSAYGYTF
CDR3 DNA: TGTGCCAGCAGTTACTCAGCTTATGGCTACACCTTC
J gene: TRBJ1-2
V gene: TRBV6-2/TRBV6-3
D gene: -
clone size: few

CDR3 protein: CASSRGLDLGIQYF
CDR3 DNA: TGTGCCAGCAGCCGAGGACTAGATTTGGGCATTCAGTACTTC
J gene: TRBJ2-4
V gene: TRBV11-2
D gene: TRBD2
clone size: -

CDR3 protein: CASRRDTVNYGYTF
CDR3 DNA: TGTGCCAGCAGAAGGGACACCGTTAACTATGGCTACACCTTC
J gene: TRBJ1-2
V gene: TRBV28
D gene: -
clone size: -

CDR3 protein: CASSIADYGEQYF
CDR3 DNA: TGTGCCAGTAGTATAGCGGACTATGGCGAGCAGTACTTC
J gene: TRBJ2-7
V gene: TRBV19
D gene: -
clone size: -

CDR3 protein: CASSREGISYNSPLHF
CDR3 DNA: TGTGCCAGCTCACGGGAGGGCATCTCCTATAATTCACCCCTCCACTTT
J gene: TRBJ1-6
V gene: TRBV18
D gene: -
clone size: many

CDR3 protein: CASTRTGGIQETQYF
CDR3 DNA: TGTGCCAGCACCCGGACAGGTGGGATCCAAGAGACCCAGTACTTC
J gene: TRBJ2-5
V gene: TRBV2
D gene: TRBD1
clone size: -

CDR3 protein: CASSLAAGDFGYGYTF
CDR3 DNA: TGTGCCAGCAGCTTAGCGGCAGGGGATTTCGGCTATGGCTACACCTTC
J gene: TRBJ1-2
V gene: TRBV7-9
D gene: -
clone size: -

CDR3 protein: CASSVGGGTGELFF
CDR3 DNA: TGTGCCAGTAGTGTGGGAGGGGGAACCGGGGAGCTGTTTTTT
J gene: TRBJ2-2
V gene: TRBV19
D gene: -
clone size: -

CDR3 protein: CASSRSAMNTGELFF
CDR3 DNA: TGTGCCAGCAGTAGGAGCGCCATGAACACCGGGGAGCTGTTTTTT
J gene: TRBJ2-2
V gene: TRBV27
D gene: -
clone size: -

CDR3 protein: CASSPRGVSYEQYF
CDR3 DNA: TGTGCCAGCAGTCCCCGGGGTGTATCCTACGAGCAGTACTTC
J gene: TRBJ2-7
V gene: TRBV6-5
D gene: -
clone size: -

CDR3 protein: CASRSPGGLSYEQYF
CDR3 DNA: TGTGCCAGCAGATCTCCAGGGGGCCTATCCTACGAGCAGTACTTC
J gene: TRBJ2-7
V gene: TRBV25-1
D gene: TRBD1
clone size: -

CDR3 protein: CASSFGLAYNEQFF
CDR3 DNA: TGTGCCAGCAGCTTTGGACTAGCGTACAATGAGCAGTTCTTC
J gene: TRBJ2-1
V gene: TRBV7-2
D gene: TRBD2
clone size: -

CDR3 protein: CSAPYRYEQYF
CDR3 DNA: TGCAGTGCTCCGTATCGCTACGAGCAGTACTTC
J gene: TRBJ2-7
V gene: TRBV20-1
D gene: -
clone size: -

CDR3 protein: CASSLYAVGSYNEQFF
CDR3 DNA: TGTGCCAGCAGTTTATATGCGGTTGGCTCCTACAATGAGCAGTTCTTC
J gene: TRBJ2-1
V gene: TRBV27
D gene: -
clone size: -

CDR3 protein: CASSLALTSFDEQYF
CDR3 DNA: TGTGCCAGCAGCTTGGCTTTAACTAGTTTCGACGAGCAGTACTTC
J gene: TRBJ2-7
V gene: TRBV5-6
D gene: -
clone size: -

CDR3 protein: CASSLAGMQAGGETQYF
CDR3 DNA: TGTGCCAGCAGCTTGGCCGGCATGCAAGCGGGAGGAGAGACGCAGTATTTT
J gene: TRBJ2-3
V gene: TRBV5-8
D gene: TRBD2
clone size: -

CDR3 protein: CASSPEDPGGQTQYF
CDR3 DNA: TGCGCCAGCAGCCCGGAGGACCCCGGGGGGCAGACCCAGTACTTC
J gene: TRBJ2-5
V gene: TRBV5-1
D gene: -
clone size: -

CDR3 protein: CASRTETRDQPQHF
CDR3 DNA: TGTGCCTCCCGGACCGAAACCAGGGATCAGCCCCAGCATTTT
J gene: TRBJ1-5
V gene: TRBV30
D gene: -
clone size: -

CDR3 protein: CSVEDGTNQPQHF
CDR3 DNA: TGCAGCGTGGAGGACGGAACCAATCAGCCCCAGCATTTT
J gene: TRBJ1-5
V gene: TRBV29-1
D gene: -
clone size: -

CDR3 protein: CASHTGPYTETQYF
CDR3 DNA: TGTGCCAGTCATACAGGGCCATATACAGAGACCCAGTACTTC
J gene: TRBJ2-5
V gene: TRBV18
D gene: -
clone size: -

CDR3 protein: CASSGKASGANNEQFF
CDR3 DNA: TGTGCCAGCAGCGGTAAGGCTAGCGGGGCCAACAATGAGCAGTTCTTC
J gene: TRBJ2-1
V gene: TRBV7-9
D gene: TRBD2
clone size: -

CDR3 protein: CASSHPGVGYGYTF
CDR3 DNA: TGTGCCAGCAGCCACCCCGGGGTGGGCTATGGCTACACCTTC
J gene: TRBJ1-2
V gene: TRBV7-2
D gene: -
clone size: -

CDR3 protein: CASKATGQGVQYF
CDR3 DNA: TGTGCCAGCAAGGCCACGGGACAGGGGGTGCAGTACTTC
J gene: TRBJ2-7
V gene: TRBV25-1
D gene: TRBD1
clone size: -

CDR3 protein: CASSPSGTDQETQYF
CDR3 DNA: TGTGCCAGCTCACCTTCGGGGACAGACCAAGAGACCCAGTACTTC
J gene: TRBJ2-5
V gene: TRBV18
D gene: TRBD1
clone size: -

CDR3 protein: CASSPGLVFNEQFF
CDR3 DNA: TGTGCCAGCAGTCCGGGACTAGTTTTCAATGAGCAGTTCTTC
J gene: TRBJ2-1
V gene: TRBV6-2/TRBV6-3
D gene: TRBD2
clone size: -